The 25 T cell receptor beta chains listed next were all sequenced from one sample in a study of esophageal squamous cell carcinoma under preoperative chemotherapy. Indicated time point: before preoperative PTX-NDP chemotherapy. TCRdb fed the PCR reads into MiXCR, producing one record per CDR3 protein. The sample has over 15,000 distinct CDR3 sequences, 40% to 55% seen once. This sample was obtained from a patient given preoperative chemotherapy. The receptor set was obtained from a human donor with esophageal squamous cell carcinoma. The donor label of this sample is uncertain.

Judged by abundance, this clonotype is medium-sized. A much larger clonotype is one base distant, so this may be a read error. This chain joins TRBV11-3 and TRBJ2-5; TRBD2 matches 8 bases. Looked up from germline, CDR1 is SGHNT and CDR2 is YENEEA. The CDR3 length is 15 residues. Unmatched junction bases numbered 12, after V lost 1 base and J lost 11 bases. The CDR3 spells CASSLGTSSRNEQYF. In DNA form, the CDR3 reads TGTGCCAGCAGCTTAGGGACTAGCAGCCGGAATGAGCAGTACTTC.

With regard to this clonotype: One end of the junction does not line up with germline, which may come from a read error. The J gene is TRBJ2-4, the V gene TRBV7-2; the D gene is possibly TRBD1 (5 bases). Germline V gene sequence: CDR1 SGHTA, CDR2 FQGNSA. This CDR3 is 16 amino acids long. The CDR3 nucleotides are TGTGCGAGCAGCGCACGGCGGCGGTGGGGCAAAAACACTCAGTACTTC. Translating it yields CASSARRRWGKNTQYF.

The rearrangement joins TRBV20-1 to TRBJ2-7, with TRBD2 matching over 8 bases. CDR1 is DFQATT, CDR2 SNEGSKA, per germline (reference sequence). The CDR3 totals 14 residues. Losses at the gene ends were 3 bases for V and 2 bases for J; bases not matched to a gene: 6. CDR3 loop: CSARVPGLAYEQYF. The CDR3 DNA reads as TGCAGTGCTAGGGTCCCGGGACTAGCCTACGAGCAGTACTTC.

At least ten counts were recorded for this clonotype. The chain employs TRBV7-6 and TRBJ2-5; the match to TRBD2 covers 10 bases. Germline assignment: CDR1 SGHVS and CDR2 FNYEAQ. V shed 5 bases and J 11 bases; nucleotides not matched to a gene: 14. This CDR3 contains 15 residues. In DNA, the CDR3 is TGTGCCAGCAGCCCTCGGACTAGCGGCAACAATGAGCAGTACTTC. Translated: CASSPRTSGNNEQYF.

Concerning this clonotype itself: At one boundary the junction diverges from the germline segment, which might be a read error. This chain uses TRBV6-2 or TRBV6-3 with TRBJ2-5; D remains ambiguous. Germline V gene lookup returns CDR1 MNHEY and CDR2 SVGEGT. This CDR3 spans 15 amino acids. This CDR3 reads CAGRFGGGDQETQYF. The CDR3 nucleotides read TGTGCCGGCAGGTTTGGCGGCGGTGACCAAGAGACCCAGTATTTC.

This clonotype was found many times. A clone one base away is much larger, so this may be a read error. The V gene is TRBV27, the J gene TRBJ2-1; TRBD2 agrees at 12 bases. This CDR3 region has 15 residues. From germline, CDR1 is MNHEY and CDR2 SMNVEV (reference sequence). The J segment lost 10 bases and the V segment lost 5 bases, leaving 9 bases of the junction unmatched. The CDR3 DNA is TGTGCCAGCAGTCTAAGGGGACTAGCGGGCTACGAGCAGTTCTTC. This translates into CASSLRGLAGYEQFF.

This chain joins TRBV7-2 and TRBJ2-7; possibly TRBD1 or TRBD2 for D (6 bases each). Per the germline V gene, CDR1 is SGHTA and CDR2 is FQGNSA. Trimming removed 1 base from V and 4 bases from J, with 14 bases in between. The CDR3 spans 15 residues. The CDR3 DNA reads as TGTGCCAGCAGCTTAGATACGGGGGCGACATACGAGCAGTACTTC. Amino acid sequence: CASSLDTGATYEQYF.

To note about this clonotype: This clone may be a read error of a much larger clone one base away. The CDR3 carries no conserved terminal phenylalanine or tryptophan, so it likely arises from a read error. The chain joins TRBV7-2 to TRBJ2-5; D is unresolved. Germline values: CDR1 SGHTA, CDR2 FQGNSA. The CDR3 is 12 amino acids. V was pared by 0 bases and J by 9 bases, with 8 bases between. The CDR3 loop is CASSLAKTAQYS. DNA of the CDR3: TGTGCCAGCAGCTTAGCCAAGACGGCCCAGTACTCC.

This clonotype was counted ten times or more. The CDR3 region is CASRAGLAGGGDEQFF. DNA for the CDR3: TGTGCCAGCAGAGCGGGACTAGCGGGAGGGGGCGATGAGCAGTTCTTC. The J gene is TRBJ2-1, the V gene TRBV7-6, with TRBD2 identical over 16 bases. The length of the CDR3 is 16 residues. V gave up 6 bases and J gave up 8 bases; unmatched junction bases: 7. Germline lookup yields CDR1 SGHVS and CDR2 FNYEAQ.

A single count supports this clonotype. This chain uses TRBV6-5 with TRBJ2-3, with D perhaps matching TRBD2 (5 bases). V was cut by 0 bases and J by 3 bases, with 13 bases left in between. The germline gives CDR1 MNHEY, CDR2 SVGAGI. The CDR3 spans 16 residues. Here the CDR3 reads CASSYSTGGGTDTQYF. The DNA of the CDR3 is TGTGCCAGCAGTTACTCGACCGGAGGAGGTACAGATACGCAGTATTTT.

In DNA, the CDR3 is TGTGCCAGCGGGGCGGCCCAAGAGACCCAGTACTTC. Protein product: CASGAAQETQYF. The J gene is TRBJ2-5, the V gene TRBV12-3 or TRBV12-4; D may be TRBD1 (5 bases). This CDR3 has 12 amino acids. V lost 8 bases and J lost 1, with 8 bases in between.

This clonotype appeared many times. The chain links TRBV12-3 or TRBV12-4 to TRBJ2-5; tentative D call: TRBD1 (6 bases). V was trimmed by 5 bases and J by 2 bases, leaving 12 bases between them. The CDR3 sequence is 14 residues long. The DNA of the CDR3 is TGTGCCAGCAGTCCTACAGGGAATCAAGAGACCCAGTACTTC. It encodes CASSPTGNQETQYF.

The rearrangement joins TRBV6-5 to TRBJ2-2, with no clear D. The V gene's germline CDR1 is MNHEY and CDR2 SVGAGI. The V end was cut by 1 base, the J end by 11 bases, with 20 bases between. This CDR3 is built from 16 residues. The CDR3 region is CASSYYGVSSYNELFF. The CDR3 nucleotides are TGTGCCAGCAGTTACTATGGGGTCAGCTCCTACAATGAGCTGTTTTTT.

This clonotype is medium-sized in the sample. The chain joins TRBV11-2 to TRBJ2-3; D not certain. The germline V gene encodes CDR1 SGHAT and CDR2 FQNNGV. V was shortened by 4 bases and J by 1 base, with 12 bases between the two germline ends. The CDR3 sequence is 15 residues long. Here the CDR3 reads CASSSYIRRTDTQYF. In nucleotides, the CDR3 is TGTGCCAGCAGCTCATACATACGCCGCACAGATACGCAGTATTTT.

This clonotype was counted between two and nine times. J is TRBJ2-3 and V is TRBV28; D is unclear. This CDR3 has 12 amino acids. Looked up from germline, CDR1 is MDHEN and CDR2 is SYDVKM. Trimming took 3 bases from V and 4 from J, leaving 5 bases between them. Here the CDR3 DNA reads TGTGCCAGCAGTTTGAGCGCAGATACGCAGTATTTT. This sequence encodes CASSLSADTQYF.

Remarks on this clonotype: The CDR3 ends on some other residue instead of the conserved phenylalanine or tryptophan, so this is likely a read error. This chain joins TRBV7-9 and TRBJ2-5; D may be TRBD1 (7 bases). Germline-derived CDR1 and CDR2 are SEHNR and FQNEAQ (reference sequence). Trimming cost V 9 bases and J 9 bases, with 23 bases left between them. The CDR3 covers 14 residues. The CDR3 loop reads CARGSAGGQASQYS. The CDR3 nucleotides are TGTGCCAGGGGCTCGGCAGGGGGGCAAGCGTCCCAGTACTCG.

Regarding this clonotype: A much larger clone sits a single nucleotide away, making a read error possible. V gene TRBV27 combines with J gene TRBJ2-5, with D possibly being TRBD1 (5 bases). Germline-derived CDR1 and CDR2 are MNHEY and SMNVEV (reference sequence). The CDR3 loop spans 13 amino acids. V lost 5 bases, J lost 10 bases, and 17 bases lay in between. As DNA, the CDR3 is TGTGCCAGCAGTCCCCAGGGTGACTGGGACCAGTACTTC. It is translated as CASSPQGDWDQYF.

This clonotype was found a few times. The chain uses TRBV7-2 and TRBJ2-4; tentatively, D is TRBD1 (6 bases). TRBJ2-7 matches the DNA end more closely, so the J call is doubtful. The CDR3 sequence is 15 residues long. Germline-derived CDR1 and CDR2 are SGHTA and FQGNSA. DNA for the CDR3: TGTGCCAGCAGCTTCTTCCGGACAGACTCCTACGAGCAGTACTTC. This translates into CASSFFRTDSYEQYF.

V and J are TRBV2 and TRBJ2-2; no definite D call. Deletions cut 2 bases from V and 0 bases from J, with 10 bases between. From germline, CDR1 is SNHLY and CDR2 FYNNEI. The CDR3 sequence is 16 residues long. CDR3 region: CASSEFDTTNTGELFF. The CDR3 DNA sequence: TGTGCCAGCAGTGAATTTGACACGACGAACACCGGGGAGCTGTTTTTT.

This clonotype was found many times. For the CDR3, the DNA is TGTGCCAGCAGCACTTACACCGGGGAGCTGTTTTTT. This gives the protein CASSTYTGELFF. The V and J genes are TRBV27 and TRBJ2-2; D remains unclear. The germline CDR1 and CDR2 sequences are MNHEY and SMNVEV (reference sequence). Between the trimmed V and J ends, which lost 6 bases and 3 bases, there was a span of 5 bases. The CDR3 spans 12 residues.

This clonotype appeared a few times. J is TRBJ2-3 and V is TRBV11-3; possibly TRBD1 or TRBD2 for D (5 bases each). Trimming removed 4 bases from V and 1 base from J, with 9 bases in between. The CDR3 is 14 residues long. In germline, CDR1 is SGHNT, CDR2 YENEEA. CDR3 in amino acids: CASSSRGGTDTQYF. CDR3 nucleotide sequence: TGTGCCAGCAGCTCAAGAGGGGGCACAGATACGCAGTATTTT.

The chain carries TRBV7-8 and TRBJ2-7; 11 bases match TRBD1. Germline-derived CDR1 and CDR2 are SGHVS and FQNEAQ. The V segment lost 5 bases and the J segment 1 base; nucleotides outside the gene matches: 7. The CDR3 covers 16 residues. In nucleotides, the CDR3 is TGTGCCAGCAGCCGGAACCGGGACAGGGGGTCCTACGAGCAGTACTTC. It is translated as CASSRNRDRGSYEQYF.

This clonotype was recorded once. The chain couples TRBV6-2 or TRBV6-3 to TRBJ2-3; D is ambiguous. CDR1 and CDR2 from the germline V gene are MNHEY and SVGEGT. V lost 0 bases, J lost 3 bases, and 4 bases lay in between. This CDR3 is 13 amino acids long. CDR3 DNA: TGTGCCAGCAGTTACTCGTCAACAGATACGCAGTATTTT. Translated: CASSYSSTDTQYF.

The chain carries TRBV7-8 and TRBJ2-1, with 7 positions matching TRBD1. Unmatched junction bases numbered 25, after V lost 1 base and J lost 13 bases. CDR3 length: 19 amino acids. CDR1 and CDR2 (germline): SGHVS, FQNEAQ. CDR3 in amino acids: CASSLVGFNQGVKKNTQFF. The CDR3 DNA is TGTGCCAGCAGCTTAGTGGGTTTCAATCAGGGGGTGAAGAAAAACACTCAGTTCTTC.

A remark on this clonotype: Since the CDR3 does not end with the conserved phenylalanine or tryptophan, this likely comes from a read error. It is unclear where the CDR3 begins or ends on the DNA, so no DNA is shown, and the CDR3 is as TCRdb lists it. The chain couples TRBV6-1 to TRBJ2-5; the table's TRBD1 call for D was not verified on the DNA. Germline V gene lookup returns CDR1 MNHNS and CDR2 SASEGT. The CDR3 adds up to 12 amino acids, both ends counted. CDR3 sequence reads: CASSRTRQGANL.